The entry below gives a single TCR beta chain sequence along with its context. The antigen remains undetermined. The data belong to a study of PD-1 blockade in classical Hodgkin lymphoma. Whole-study results and caveats: Diminished baseline TCR diversity has been reported in newly diagnosed patients relative to healthy donors.

V was clipped by 4 bases and J by 8 bases; unmatched bases: 7. The germline V gene has CDR1 LNHDA and CDR2 SQIVND (reference sequence). The CDR3 length is 13 residues. The repertoire was sequenced with immunoSEQ multiplex PCR; TCRdb's copy has only in-frame clones and lacks some. The repertoire holds tens of thousands of clones, with around 94% as singletons. Time point denoted: newly diagnosed, previously untreated cHL patient sample. A comparison was provided by newly diagnosed, untreated classical Hodgkin lymphoma PBMCs. The rearrangement joins TRBV19 to TRBJ1-2; 7 bases are shared with TRBD1. The specimen was peripheral blood mononuclear cells (PBMCs). The TCR comes from a human donor with classical Hodgkin lymphoma. The CDR3 sequence is CASSNTGERGYTF. Written as DNA, the CDR3 is TGTGCCAGTAGTAACACAGGGGAAAGGGGCTACACCTTC. The full variable domain, rest sourced from reference TRBV19 and TRBJ1-2, is DGGITQSPKYLFRKEGQNVTLSCEQNLNHDAMYWYRQDPGQGLRLIYYSQIVNDFQKGDIAEGYSVSREKKESFPLTVTSAQKNPTAFYLCASSNTGERGYTFGSGTRLTVV.